The clone carrying this T cell receptor beta chain has a count of ten or more. Antigen specificity is unknown. This record belongs to a study of T cell repertoires in cytomegalovirus infection. On the study more broadly: Public TCR beta signatures indicated both CMV infection and matching HLA type.

General study findings and limits: HLA-C-restricted CMV-specific TCR beta clonotypes prevailed in the ex vivo response. There were carriers of CMV plus the relevant HLA, and cumulative public TCR beta family frequency identified them.

A single record per CDR3 protein comes from TCRdb applying MiXCR to the reads. The sample shows fewer than 400,000 distinct CDR3 sequences, 15% to 20% of them seen only once. Trimming shortened V by 0 bases and J by 6 bases, and 11 bases separated the two germline ends. Germline V gene lookup returns CDR1 SGHVS and CDR2 FQNEAQ. The CDR3 has 15 residues. The genes are TRBV7-8 and TRBJ2-2, with D perhaps matching TRBD1 (6 bases). The sample consisted of PBMCs. The sequence was obtained from a human donor in good health (CMV status not recorded). Some clones in this sample may be carry-over from other donors' samples. CDR3 protein: CASSLAPRGSGELFF. In nucleotides, the CDR3 is TGTGCCAGCAGCTTAGCGCCCAGGGGATCCGGGGAGCTGTTTTTT.